One sample yielded the 18 T cell receptor beta chains listed below, sequenced in a study of CD8 T cells in ankylosing spondylitis. Each CDR3 protein gets one entry after TCRdb re-called the 5' RACE reads with MiXCR. The sample lists around 250,000 distinct CDR3 sequences, more than 25% occurring once. Sequenced input: blood, either unsorted or a sorted T cell fraction (not recorded which). All receptors derive from a male donor with ankylosing spondylitis or in good health (not recorded which).

This clonotype was seen a handful of times. The rearrangement uses TRBV30 and TRBJ2-1; D is uncertain. Germline loops: CDR1 GTSNPN, CDR2 SVGIG (reference sequence). The CDR3 extends over 16 amino acids. The germline V and J ends were trimmed by 2 bases and 2 bases, with 16 bases remaining between them. The CDR3 reads CAWSPAPSAPYNEQFF. In nucleotides, the CDR3 is TGTGCCTGGAGTCCCGCCCCCTCCGCGCCCTACAATGAGCAGTTCTTC.

The rearrangement links TRBV7-9 to TRBJ1-1; TRBD1 matches 11 bases. CDR1 SEHNR and CDR2 FQNEAQ come from the germline V gene (reference sequence). The V and J ends lost 4 bases and 5 bases, in that order; junction bases with no gene match: 6. The CDR3 spans 15 residues. The CDR3 region is CASSSGQGARTEAFF. DNA for the CDR3: TGTGCCAGCAGCTCTGGACAGGGGGCGAGAACTGAAGCTTTCTTT.

The CDR3 here is CASSTDSPNSGANVLTF. DNA of the CDR3: TGTGCCAGCTCTACTGACAGCCCGAACTCTGGGGCCAACGTCCTGACTTTC. The rearrangement links TRBV18 to TRBJ2-6; D is possibly TRBD1 (5 bases). The germline CDR1 and CDR2 sequences are KGHSH and LQKENI. Between the trimmed V and J ends, which lost 6 bases and 0 bases, there was a span of 15 bases. There are 17 residues in the CDR3.

This clonotype was seen ten or more times. The rearrangement joins TRBV30 to TRBJ1-2; possible D gene TRBD1, 5 bases. Trimming removed 5 bases at V and 5 bases at J, with 15 bases between. CDR1 is GTSNPN and CDR2 is SVGIG in the germline V gene (reference sequence). This CDR3 comprises 13 residues. CDR3 loop: CAWDGDGGYGYTF. The CDR3 nucleotides read TGTGCCTGGGACGGGGACGGAGGATATGGCTACACCTTC. Filled out from reference TRBV30 and TRBJ1-2, the complete variable domain reads SQTIHQWPATLVQPVGSPLSLECTVEGTSNPNLYWYRQAAGRGLQLLFYSVGIGQISSEVPQNLSASRPQDRQFILSSKKLLLSDSGFYLCAWDGDGGYGYTFGSGTRLTVV.

This clonotype has more than one count but fewer than ten. The V gene is TRBV10-3, the J gene TRBJ2-7; D gene ambiguous. This CDR3 contains 14 residues. Germline loops: CDR1 ENHRY, CDR2 SYGVKD. The germline V and J ends were trimmed by 0 bases and 4 bases, with 10 bases remaining between them. This CDR3 reads CAISESNREYEQYF. CDR3 bases: TGTGCCATCAGTGAGTCAAACCGAGAGTACGAGCAGTACTTC.

A few counts support this clonotype. This chain joins TRBV29-1 and TRBJ2-7; TRBD1 matches at 9 bases. Unmatched junction bases numbered 11, after V lost 8 bases and J lost 6 bases. Germline CDR1 is SQVTM and CDR2 is ANQGSEA. CDR3 size: 13 residues. The CDR3 nucleotides read TGCAGCCCCCTGGGACAGGGATTTGGCGAGCAGTACTTC. This translates into CSPLGQGFGEQYF.

J is TRBJ1-2 and V is TRBV3-1, with TRBD1 matching over 10 bases. Per the germline V gene, CDR1 is LGHDT and CDR2 is YNNKEL (reference sequence). The junction had 8 bases not matched to a gene; V was cut back by 3 bases and J by 4 bases. The CDR3 runs 16 residues. CDR3 residues: CASSHLDRGIAYGYTF. In DNA form, the CDR3 reads TGTGCCAGCAGCCACCTGGACAGGGGGATTGCCTATGGCTACACCTTC.

Here the CDR3 DNA reads TGTGCCAGCAGGCACCCTCTAGGTGGCTACACCTTC. This encodes CASRHPLGGYTF. This chain uses TRBV12-3 or TRBV12-4 with TRBJ1-2; no firm D call. The CDR3 is 12 amino acids. V was trimmed by 6 bases and J by 7 bases, leaving 12 bases between them.

This clonotype was seen a handful of times. The chain uses TRBV7-2 and TRBJ1-2; possible D gene TRBD1, 6 bases. Per the germline V gene, CDR1 is SGHTA and CDR2 is FQGNSA. V lost 5 bases and J lost 8, with 15 bases in between. CDR3 length: 13 residues. The CDR3 here is CASSHTPGHGYTF. CDR3 DNA sequence: TGTGCCAGCAGCCATACCCCGGGACACGGCTACACCTTC. Combining the CDR3 with reference TRBV7-2 and TRBJ1-2 gives the whole variable domain GAGVSQSPSNKVTEKGKDVELRCDPISGHTALYWYRQSLGQGLEFLIYFQGNSAPDKSGLPSDRFSAERTGGSVSTLTIQRTQQEDSAVYLCASSHTPGHGYTFGSGTRLTVV.

The rearrangement uses TRBV5-5 and TRBJ1-6; D gene ambiguous. V was cut by 5 bases and J by 0 bases, with 12 bases left in between. Germline V gives CDR1 SGHKS, CDR2 YYEKEE (reference sequence). CDR3 length equals 16 residues. The CDR3, as DNA: TGTGCCAGCAGTCTAAGACTGAGCTCCTATAATTCACCCCTCCACTTT. Its translation: CASSLRLSSYNSPLHF. Full variable domain (outside the CDR3, taken from reference TRBV5-5 and TRBJ1-6): DAGVTQSPTHLIKTRGQQVTLRCSPISGHKSVSWYQQVLGQGPQFIFQYYEKEERGRGNFPDRFSARQFPNYSSELNVNALLLGDSALYLCASSLRLSSYNSPLHFGNGTRLTVT.

The chain carries TRBV20-1 and TRBJ2-7; D not resolved. Trimming removed 5 bases from V and 0 bases from J, with 11 bases in between. CDR3 length: 13 residues. CDR1 is DFQATT and CDR2 is SNEGSKA in the germline V gene (reference sequence). CDR3 residues: CSAYSPVSYEQYF. DNA for the CDR3: TGCAGTGCTTACAGCCCCGTCTCCTACGAGCAGTACTTC.

The V call is TRBV20-1, the J call TRBJ1-3, with 7 positions matching TRBD1. Germline trimming cut 0 bases from V and 1 base from J; bases unmatched to any gene: 3. The length of the CDR3 is 15 residues. Germline V gene lookup returns CDR1 DFQATT and CDR2 SNEGSKA (reference sequence). This CDR3 reads CSARDGRGSGNTIYF. CDR3 bases: TGCAGTGCTAGAGATGGCAGGGGGTCTGGAAACACCATATATTTT.

This clonotype was observed a few times. The chain recombines TRBV20-1 with TRBJ2-2; either TRBD1 or TRBD2 may fit D (5 bases each). Germline V gene lookup returns CDR1 DFQATT and CDR2 SNEGSKA (reference sequence). The CDR3 totals 15 residues. Trimming removed 3 bases at V and 1 base at J, with 12 bases between. The CDR3 bases are TGCAGTGCTAGTCGAGGGGACGGGAACACCGGGGAGCTGTTTTTT. Translation: CSASRGDGNTGELFF.

The chain employs TRBV12-3 or TRBV12-4 and TRBJ2-7, with a tentative D call TRBD2 (5 bases). Trimming removed 0 bases from V and 3 bases from J, with 15 bases in between. The CDR3 length is 16 residues. CDR3: CASSLASRGSGYEQYF. DNA for the CDR3: TGTGCCAGCAGTTTAGCGAGTCGGGGTTCGGGCTACGAGCAGTACTTC.

This clonotype was seen at least ten times. The genes are TRBV6-1 and TRBJ2-1; tentatively, D is TRBD1 (6 bases). The CDR3 covers 15 residues. CDR1 is MNHNS and CDR2 is SASEGT in the germline V gene. Between the trimmed V and J ends, which lost 2 bases and 1 base, there was a span of 9 bases. The CDR3 bases are TGTGCCAGCAGTGAATCACAGGGATCCTACAATGAGCAGTTCTTC. Its translation: CASSESQGSYNEQFF.

This chain joins TRBV24-1 and TRBJ2-1; D unclear. Germline CDR1 and CDR2: KGHDR and SFDVKD. With 0 bases removed from V and 0 bases from J, the gap between germline ends came to 8 bases. The CDR3 covers 16 residues. The CDR3 is CATSDLAASSYNEQFF. The CDR3 DNA reads as TGTGCCACCAGTGATTTGGCGGCCAGCTCCTACAATGAGCAGTTCTTC.

This clonotype was seen a few times. J is TRBJ2-1 and V is TRBV3-1; D possibly corresponds to TRBD1 (5 bases). The CDR3 covers 16 residues. Deletions cut 4 bases from V and 5 bases from J, with 18 bases between. Germline loops: CDR1 LGHDT, CDR2 YNNKEL (reference sequence). Here the CDR3 DNA reads TGTGCCAGCAGCCCCCTCCAGGGCTGGCCAAACAATGAGCAGTTCTTC. Translated, it gives CASSPLQGWPNNEQFF.

This clonotype was found a few times. The V call is TRBV5-5, the J call TRBJ2-6; TRBD1 or TRBD2 may be the D gene (5 bases each). Germline CDR1 SGHKS, CDR2 YYEKEE (reference sequence). This CDR3 comprises 15 residues. Trimming removed 0 bases from V and 5 bases from J, with 9 bases in between. The CDR3 nucleotides read TGTGCCAGCAGCTTGGGTGGGGGTAGGGCCAACGTCCTGACTTTC. As protein: CASSLGGGRANVLTF. Based on the CDR3 plus reference TRBV5-5 and TRBJ2-6, the full variable domain is DAGVTQSPTHLIKTRGQQVTLRCSPISGHKSVSWYQQVLGQGPQFIFQYYEKEERGRGNFPDRFSARQFPNYSSELNVNALLLGDSALYLCASSLGGGRANVLTFGAGSRLTVL.